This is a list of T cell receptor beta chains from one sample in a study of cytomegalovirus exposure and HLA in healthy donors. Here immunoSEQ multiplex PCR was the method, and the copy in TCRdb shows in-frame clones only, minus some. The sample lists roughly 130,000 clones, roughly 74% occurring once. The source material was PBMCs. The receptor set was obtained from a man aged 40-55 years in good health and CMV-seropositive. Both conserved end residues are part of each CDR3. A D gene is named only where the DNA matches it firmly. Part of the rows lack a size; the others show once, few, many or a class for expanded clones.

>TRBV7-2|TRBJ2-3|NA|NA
CASSLVARADTQYF
TGTGCCAGCAGCTTAGTAGCGCGAGCGGATACGCAGTATTTT
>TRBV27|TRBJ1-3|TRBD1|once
CASSPGQGLGNTIYF
TGTGCCAGCAGTCCCGGACAGGGCTTAGGAAACACCATATATTTT
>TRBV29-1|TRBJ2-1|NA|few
CSVELPAALRREQFF
TGCAGCGTTGAACTCCCAGCGGCTCTAAGGAGGGAGCAGTTCTTC
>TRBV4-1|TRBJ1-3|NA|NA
CASSLQSISGNTIYF
TGCGCCAGCAGCCTACAGTCTATCTCTGGAAACACCATATATTTT
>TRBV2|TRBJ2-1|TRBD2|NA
CASTGLAGGYEQFF
TGTGCCAGCACGGGACTAGCGGGGGGGTATGAGCAGTTCTTC
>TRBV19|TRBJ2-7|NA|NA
CASSGGVSYEQYF
TGTGCCAGTAGTGGGGGCGTCTCCTACGAGCAGTACTTC
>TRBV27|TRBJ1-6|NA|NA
CASSPRLNNSPLHF
TGTGCCAGCAGTCCCCGACTCAATAATTCACCCCTCCACTTT
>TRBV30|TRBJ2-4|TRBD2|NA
CAWSASGSGDIQYF
TGTGCCTGGAGTGCAAGCGGGAGCGGGGACATTCAGTACTTC
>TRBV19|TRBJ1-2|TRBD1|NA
CASSIGLQGASPYGYTF
TGTGCCAGTAGTATCGGTCTTCAGGGGGCTTCCCCCTATGGCTACACCTTC
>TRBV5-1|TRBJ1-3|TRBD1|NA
CASSLGDRGGNTIYF
TGCGCCAGCAGCTTGGGGGACAGGGGAGGAAACACCATATATTTT
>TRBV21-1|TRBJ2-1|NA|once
CASSFAGGSSYNEQFF
NA
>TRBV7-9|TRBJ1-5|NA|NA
CASSSGLPNQPQHF
TGTGCCAGCAGCTCCGGACTGCCCAATCAGCCCCAGCATTTT
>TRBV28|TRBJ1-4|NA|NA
CASSSPLPGSGEKLFF
TGTGCCAGCAGTTCCCCCCTTCCAGGCTCTGGTGAAAAACTGTTTTTT
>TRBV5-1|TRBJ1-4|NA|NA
CASSLGGGNEKLFF
TGCGCCAGCAGCTTGGGAGGGGGAAATGAAAAACTGTTTTTT
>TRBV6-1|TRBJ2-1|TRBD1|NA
CASSERDRDWNEQFF
TGTGCCAGCAGTGAACGGGACAGGGATTGGAATGAGCAGTTCTTC
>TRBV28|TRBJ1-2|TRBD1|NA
CASSLRTGGYGYTF
TGTGCCAGCAGTTTAAGGACAGGGGGCTATGGCTACACCTTC
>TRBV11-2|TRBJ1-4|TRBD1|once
CASSQTGGSEKLFF
TGTGCCAGCAGCCAGACAGGGGGGAGTGAAAAACTGTTTTTT
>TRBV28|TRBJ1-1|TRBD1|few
CASSSTGLTLNTEAFF
TGTGCCAGCAGTTCGACAGGGCTTACTCTGAACACTGAAGCTTTCTTT
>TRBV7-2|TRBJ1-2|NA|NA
CASSLVVRGYGYTF
TGTGCCAGCAGCTTAGTTGTACGGGGGTATGGCTACACCTTC
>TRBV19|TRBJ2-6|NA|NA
CASRDGVRTANVLTF
TGTGCCAGTCGGGATGGGGTCAGGACTGCCAACGTCCTGACTTTC
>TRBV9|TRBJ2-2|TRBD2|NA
CASSAGTSGGGDGELFF
TGTGCCAGCAGCGCCGGGACTAGCGGGGGGGGTGACGGGGAGCTGTTTTTT
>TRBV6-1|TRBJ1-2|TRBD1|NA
CASSAADRGYGYTF
TGTGCCAGCAGTGCAGCGGACAGGGGCTATGGCTACACCTTC
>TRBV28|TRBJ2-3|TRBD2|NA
CASSLMTSGISTDTQYF
TGTGCCAGCAGTTTAATGACTAGCGGGATATCCACAGATACGCAGTATTTT
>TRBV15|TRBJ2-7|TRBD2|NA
CATSRDGTSGREQYF
TGTGCCACCAGCAGAGATGGGACTAGCGGGAGGGAGCAGTACTTC
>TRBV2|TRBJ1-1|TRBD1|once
CASIYRGVEAFF
TGTGCCAGCATTTACAGGGGGGTTGAAGCTTTCTTT
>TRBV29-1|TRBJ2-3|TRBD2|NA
CSTSSGGFADTQYF
TGCAGCACCTCTAGCGGGGGTTTCGCAGATACGCAGTATTTT
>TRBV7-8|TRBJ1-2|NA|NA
CASSFGDKTYGYTF
TGTGCCAGCAGCTTTGGGGACAAAACCTATGGCTACACCTTC
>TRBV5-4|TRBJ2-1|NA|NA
CASSPGGVQPVEQFF
TGTGCCAGCAGCCCGGGGGGCGTGCAACCAGTTGAGCAGTTCTTC
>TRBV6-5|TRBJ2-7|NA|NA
CASSPRGIPYEQYF
TGTGCCAGCAGCCCCCGGGGGATTCCCTACGAGCAGTACTTC
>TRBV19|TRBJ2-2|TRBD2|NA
CASADFPGLAGGLNGELFF
TGTGCCAGTGCCGACTTCCCGGGACTAGCGGGAGGGTTAAACGGGGAGCTGTTTTTT
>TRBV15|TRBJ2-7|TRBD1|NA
CATSRIRQGSYEQYF
TGTGCCACCAGCAGAATCCGACAGGGGTCCTACGAGCAGTACTTC
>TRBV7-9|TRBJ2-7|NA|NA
CASSLGVQGFFYEQYF
TGTGCCAGCAGCTTAGGTGTACAGGGCTTTTTCTACGAGCAGTACTTC
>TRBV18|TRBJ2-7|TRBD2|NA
CASSPPVSGRSGEQYF
TGTGCCAGCTCACCACCGGTTAGCGGGAGGTCGGGGGAGCAGTACTTC
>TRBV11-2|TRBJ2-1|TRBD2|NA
CASSFGLAGDNEQFF
TGTGCCAGCAGCTTCGGACTAGCGGGAGACAATGAGCAGTTCTTC
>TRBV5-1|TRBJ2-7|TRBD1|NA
CASTSGTESYEQYF
TGCGCCAGCACTTCCGGGACAGAGTCCTACGAGCAGTACTTC
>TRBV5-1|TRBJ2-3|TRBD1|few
CASTLSVTGADTQYF
TGCGCCAGCACCTTATCAGTGACAGGGGCAGATACGCAGTATTTT
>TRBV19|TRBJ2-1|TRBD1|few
CASSQGEQGSYYNEQFF
TGTGCCAGTAGTCAAGGGGAACAGGGGTCGTACTACAATGAGCAGTTCTTC
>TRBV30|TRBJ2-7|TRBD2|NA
CAWSPRTSGGISYEQYF
TGTGCCTGGAGTCCAAGGACTAGCGGGGGGATCTCCTACGAGCAGTACTTC
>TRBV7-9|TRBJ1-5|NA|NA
CASSLGHLSNQPQHF
TGTGCCAGCAGCTTGGGACACCTTAGCAATCAGCCCCAGCATTTT
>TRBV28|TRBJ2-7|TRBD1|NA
CASSDRQGDYEQYF
TGTGCCAGCAGTGACCGACAGGGGGACTACGAGCAGTACTTC
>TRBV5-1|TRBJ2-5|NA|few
CASSWGQGPESQYF
TGCGCCAGCAGCTGGGGACAAGGCCCTGAGTCCCAGTACTTC
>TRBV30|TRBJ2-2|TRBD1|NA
CAWTRLGQGAGELFF
TGTGCCTGGACCAGGCTGGGACAGGGGGCCGGGGAGCTGTTTTTT
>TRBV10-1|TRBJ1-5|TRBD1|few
CASRVTGGCQPQHF
TGCGCCAGCAGGGTTACAGGGGGCTGTCAGCCCCAGCATTTT
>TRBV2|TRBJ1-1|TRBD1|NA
CASRDRAGYTEAFF
TGTGCCAGCAGGGACAGGGCTGGCTACACTGAAGCTTTCTTT
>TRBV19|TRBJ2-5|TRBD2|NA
CASSMGRGSVYQETQYF
TGTGCCAGTAGTATGGGGCGGGGGTCGGTCTACCAAGAGACCCAGTACTTC
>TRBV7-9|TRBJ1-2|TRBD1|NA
CASSLDGTGTYYGYTF
TGTGCCAGCAGCTTAGACGGGACAGGGACATATTACGGCTACACCTTC
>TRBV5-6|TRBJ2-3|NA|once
CASSYYTDTQYF
TGTGCCAGCAGCTATTACACAGATACGCAGTATTTT
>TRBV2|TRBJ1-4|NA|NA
CASSEAFGFNEKLFF
TGTGCCAGCAGTGAAGCGTTTGGCTTTAATGAAAAACTGTTTTTT
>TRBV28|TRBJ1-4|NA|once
CASRGSGGRDGEKLFF
TGTGCCAGCAGGGGCTCGGGGGGGAGGGATGGTGAAAAACTGTTTTTT
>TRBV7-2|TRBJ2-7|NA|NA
CASSLGLGTGYEQYF
TGTGCCAGCAGCTTGGGGCTCGGGACTGGCTACGAGCAGTACTTC
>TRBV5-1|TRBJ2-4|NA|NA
CASREALAAKNIQYF
TGCGCCAGCAGAGAGGCTTTGGCGGCCAAAAACATTCAGTACTTC
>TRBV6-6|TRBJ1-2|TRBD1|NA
CASSYMGQATNYGYTF
TGTGCCAGCAGTTATATGGGACAGGCCACTAACTATGGCTACACCTTC
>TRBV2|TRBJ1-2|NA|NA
CASSLSRAANYGYTF
TGTGCCAGCAGCCTTTCGAGGGCTGCTAACTATGGCTACACCTTC
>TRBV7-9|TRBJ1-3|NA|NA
CASSLGDTRNTIYF
TGTGCCAGCAGCTTAGGGGACACCCGAAACACCATATATTTT
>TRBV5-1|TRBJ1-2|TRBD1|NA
CASSLQQGARDGYTF
TGCGCCAGCAGCTTGCAACAGGGGGCGCGGGATGGCTACACCTTC
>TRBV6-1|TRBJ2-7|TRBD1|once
CASSEAGQSYEQYF
TGTGCCAGCAGTGAAGCGGGACAGTCCTACGAGCAGTACTTC
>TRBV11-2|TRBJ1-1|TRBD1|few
CASSPGTVSGTEAFF
TGTGCCAGCAGCCCTGGGACAGTCTCGGGCACTGAAGCTTTCTTT